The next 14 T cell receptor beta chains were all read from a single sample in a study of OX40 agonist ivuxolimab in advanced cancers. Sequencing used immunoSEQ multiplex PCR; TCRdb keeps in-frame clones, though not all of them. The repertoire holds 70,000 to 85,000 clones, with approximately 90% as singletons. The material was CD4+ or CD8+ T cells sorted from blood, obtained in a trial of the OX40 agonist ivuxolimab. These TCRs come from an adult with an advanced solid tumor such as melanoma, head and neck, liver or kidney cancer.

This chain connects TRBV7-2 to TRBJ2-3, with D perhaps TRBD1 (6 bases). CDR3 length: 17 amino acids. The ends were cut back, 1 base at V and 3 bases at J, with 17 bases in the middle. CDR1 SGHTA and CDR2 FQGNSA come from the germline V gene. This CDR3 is CASSLGGYRAGTDTQYF. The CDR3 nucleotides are TGTGCCAGCAGCTTAGGGGGCTACAGGGCTGGGACAGATACGCAGTATTTT.

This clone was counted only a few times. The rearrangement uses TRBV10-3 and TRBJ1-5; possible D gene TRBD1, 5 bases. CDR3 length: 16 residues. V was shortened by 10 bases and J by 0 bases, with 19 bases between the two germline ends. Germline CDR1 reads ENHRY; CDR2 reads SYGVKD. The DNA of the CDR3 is TGTGCCAGTGGGGACGGACCTAGTTATAGCAATCAGCCCCAGCATTTT. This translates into CASGDGPSYSNQPQHF.

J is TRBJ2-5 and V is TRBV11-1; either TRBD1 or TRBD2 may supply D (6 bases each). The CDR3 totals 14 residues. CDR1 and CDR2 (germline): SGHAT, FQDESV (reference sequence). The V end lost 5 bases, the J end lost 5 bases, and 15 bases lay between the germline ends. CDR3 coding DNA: TGTGCCAGCAGCCTTATCGGGGGCGCCGAGACCCAGTACTTC. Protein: CASSLIGGAETQYF.

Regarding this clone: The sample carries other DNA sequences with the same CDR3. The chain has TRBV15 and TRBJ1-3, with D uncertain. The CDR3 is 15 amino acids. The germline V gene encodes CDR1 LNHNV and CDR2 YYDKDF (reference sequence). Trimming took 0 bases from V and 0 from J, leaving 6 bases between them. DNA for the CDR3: TGTGCCACCAGCAGAGAAGGTTACTCTGGAAACACCATATATTTT. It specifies CATSREGYSGNTIYF.

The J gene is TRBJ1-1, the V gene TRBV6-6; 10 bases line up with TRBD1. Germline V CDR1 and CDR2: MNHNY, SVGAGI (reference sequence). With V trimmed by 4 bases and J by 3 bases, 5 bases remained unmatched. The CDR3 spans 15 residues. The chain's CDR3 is CASSSPGTGDTEAFF. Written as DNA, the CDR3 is TGTGCCAGCAGTTCGCCTGGGACAGGGGACACTGAAGCTTTCTTT.

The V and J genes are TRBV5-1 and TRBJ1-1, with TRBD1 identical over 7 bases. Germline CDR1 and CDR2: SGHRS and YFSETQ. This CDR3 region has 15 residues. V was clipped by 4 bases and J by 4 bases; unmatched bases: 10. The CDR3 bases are TGCGCCAGCAGCCTGACAGGGCCCCTGGGCACTGAAGCTTTCTTT. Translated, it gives CASSLTGPLGTEAFF.

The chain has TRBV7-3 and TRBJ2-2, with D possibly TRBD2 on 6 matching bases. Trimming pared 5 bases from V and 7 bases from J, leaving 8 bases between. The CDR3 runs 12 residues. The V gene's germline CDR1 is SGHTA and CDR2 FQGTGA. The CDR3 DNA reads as TGTGCCAGCAGCCCGGGGGTCGGGGAGCTGTTTTTT. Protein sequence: CASSPGVGELFF. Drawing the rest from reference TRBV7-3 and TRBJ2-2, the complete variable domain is GAGVSQTPSNKVTEKGKYVELRCDPISGHTALYWYRQSLGQGPEFLIYFQGTGAADDSGLPNDRFFAVRPEGSVSTLKIQRTERGDSAVYLCASSPGVGELFFGEGSRLTVL.

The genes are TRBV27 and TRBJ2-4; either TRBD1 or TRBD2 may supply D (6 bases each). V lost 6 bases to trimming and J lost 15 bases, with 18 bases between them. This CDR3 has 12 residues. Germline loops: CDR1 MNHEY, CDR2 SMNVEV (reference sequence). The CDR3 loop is CASSLLLGGLYF. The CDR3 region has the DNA TGTGCCAGCAGCCTACTCCTTGGGGGGCTGTACTTC.

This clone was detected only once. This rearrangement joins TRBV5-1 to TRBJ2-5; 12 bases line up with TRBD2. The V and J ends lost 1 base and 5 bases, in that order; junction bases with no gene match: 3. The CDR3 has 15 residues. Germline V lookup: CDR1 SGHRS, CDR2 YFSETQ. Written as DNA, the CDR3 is TGCGCCAGCAGCTTGTCCGGGACTAGCGGGGAGACCCAGTACTTC. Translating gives CASSLSGTSGETQYF.

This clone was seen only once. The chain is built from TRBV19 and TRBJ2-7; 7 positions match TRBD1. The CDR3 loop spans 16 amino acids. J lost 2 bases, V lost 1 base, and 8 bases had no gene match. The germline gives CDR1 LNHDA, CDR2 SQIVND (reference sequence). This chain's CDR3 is CASSIGGQLTTYEQYF. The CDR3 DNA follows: TGTGCCAGTAGTATAGGGGGACAGCTAACCACCTACGAGCAGTACTTC.

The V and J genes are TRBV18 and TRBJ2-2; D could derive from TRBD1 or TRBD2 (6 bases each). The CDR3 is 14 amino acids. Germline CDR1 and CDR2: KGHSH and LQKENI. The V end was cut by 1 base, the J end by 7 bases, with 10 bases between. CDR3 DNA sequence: TGTGCCAGCTCACCACGGGGGGCGAGCGGGGAGCTGTTTTTT. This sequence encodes CASSPRGASGELFF.

CDR3 residues: CASSPPGGAKNIQYF. The DNA for the CDR3 is TGTGCCAGTAGTCCCCCCGGGGGGGCCAAAAACATTCAGTACTTC. This rearrangement joins TRBV19 to TRBJ2-4; TRBD2 matches 7 bases. CDR1 LNHDA and CDR2 SQIVND come from the germline V gene (reference sequence). V gave up 5 bases and J gave up 1 base; unmatched junction bases: 5. This CDR3 spans 15 amino acids.

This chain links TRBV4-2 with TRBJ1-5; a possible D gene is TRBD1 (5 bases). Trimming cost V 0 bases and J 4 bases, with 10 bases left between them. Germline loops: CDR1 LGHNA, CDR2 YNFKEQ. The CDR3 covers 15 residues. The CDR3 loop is CASSQDPQGNQPQHF. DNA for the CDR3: TGTGCCAGCAGCCAAGACCCGCAGGGAAATCAGCCCCAGCATTTT.

The CDR3 loop is CASARLGDREETQYF. CDR3 nucleotides: TGCGCCAGCGCTCGCCTAGGGGACAGGGAAGAGACCCAGTACTTC. The V gene is TRBV5-1, the J gene TRBJ2-5, with 9 positions matching TRBD1. This CDR3 is built from 15 residues. V shed 7 bases and J 3 bases; nucleotides not matched to a gene: 10. The germline gives CDR1 SGHRS, CDR2 YFSETQ. The variable domain in full, with the rest retrieved from reference TRBV5-1 and TRBJ2-5, is KAGVTQTPRYLIKTRGQQVTLSCSPISGHRSVSWYQQTPGQGLQFLFEYFSETQRNKGNFPGRFSGRQFSNSRSEMNVSTLELGDSALYLCASARLGDREETQYFGPGTRLLVL.